This TCR beta chain was sequenced in a study of T cells expressing NK-cell markers. Study-level information: Most of the eight sequenced donors tested HCMV-seropositive; one tested seronegative.

This CDR3 has 11 residues. Germline V gives CDR1 DFQATT, CDR2 SNEGSKA (reference sequence). TCRdb processed the 5' RACE reads again and assigns one entry to each CDR3 protein, with no DNA. This sample's clone table lists 500,000 to 700,000 distinct CDR3 sequences. A note on this clonotype: What it binds is not known.

Study results and limitations: In a handful of donors, dominant clonotypes made up roughly 28.3-65% of CD3+CD56-NKG2C+ cells. The study found dominant NKG2C+ clonotypes at about 1.0-8% of CD8+ T cells in about six donors.

The genes are TRBV20-1 and TRBJ1-2; TCRdb proposes TRBD1, but this gene call is untestable without DNA. This TCR was sampled from a man between 18 and 35 years old in good health. The sample consisted of blood T cells: a sorted CD56 or NKG2C T cell subset, CD4+ or CD8+ T cells, or bulk PBMC T cells (not recorded which). CDR3 loop: CSAVQGYGYTF.